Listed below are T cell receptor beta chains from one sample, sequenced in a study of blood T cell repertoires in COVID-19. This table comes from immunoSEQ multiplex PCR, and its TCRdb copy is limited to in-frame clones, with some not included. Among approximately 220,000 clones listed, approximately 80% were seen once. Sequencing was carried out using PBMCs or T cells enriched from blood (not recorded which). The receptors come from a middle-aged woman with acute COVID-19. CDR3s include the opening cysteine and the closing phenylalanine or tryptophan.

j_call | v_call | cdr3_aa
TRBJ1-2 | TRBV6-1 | CASSEQGRYTF
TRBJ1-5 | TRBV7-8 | CASSLAVEAYQPQHF
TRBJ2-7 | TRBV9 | CASSVAGQSYEQYF
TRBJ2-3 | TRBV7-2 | CASSFSGGITDTQYF
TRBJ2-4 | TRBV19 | CASSIDHRAQYF
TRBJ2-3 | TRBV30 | CAWSVPVFSKNTDTQYF
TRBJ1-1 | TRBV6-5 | CASLYGGSTEAFF
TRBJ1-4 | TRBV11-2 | CASSPQGEKLFF
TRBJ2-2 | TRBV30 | CAWSGGLTGELFF
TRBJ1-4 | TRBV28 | CASSSPSGKDREKLFF
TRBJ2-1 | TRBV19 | CASSSRTSGGYNEQFF
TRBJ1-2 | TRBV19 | CASSRDRGLVVGYTF
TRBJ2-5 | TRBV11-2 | CASSPRDSGQETQYF
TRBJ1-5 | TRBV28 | CASSPPVQPQHF
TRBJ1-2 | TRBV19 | CASSISRQSSGYGYTF
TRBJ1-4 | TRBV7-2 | CASSLVGPGVTNEKLFF
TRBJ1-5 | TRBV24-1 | CATSDRGDQPQHF
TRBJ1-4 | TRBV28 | CASSVQQGMTLVKLFF
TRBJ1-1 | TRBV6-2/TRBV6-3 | CASSYSKGTEAFF
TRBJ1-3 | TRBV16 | CASSYTGFGNTIYF
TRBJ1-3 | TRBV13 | CASSTRTAGNTIYF
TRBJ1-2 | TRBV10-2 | CASSEGRSYGYTF
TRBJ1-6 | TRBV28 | CASSYPGQGVDSPLHF
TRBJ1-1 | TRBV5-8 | CASNLRGTNTEAFF
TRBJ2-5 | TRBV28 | CASSLSRGQETQYF
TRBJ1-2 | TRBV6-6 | CASSAKRQYFYGYTF
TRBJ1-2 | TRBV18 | CASRLGSSNYGYTF
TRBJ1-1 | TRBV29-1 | CSVAQSSTEAFF
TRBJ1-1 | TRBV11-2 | CASSPGTGGTEAFF
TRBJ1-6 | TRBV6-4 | CASSDPGGRAPYNSPLHF
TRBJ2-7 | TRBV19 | CASSLAATGLSYEQYF
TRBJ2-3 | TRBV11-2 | CASSPSGRGTDTQYF
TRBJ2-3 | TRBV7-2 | CASSDRTPTNTDTQYF
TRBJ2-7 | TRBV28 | CASSLYAGVGEQYF
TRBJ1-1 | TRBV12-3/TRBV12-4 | CASRTQGAEAFF
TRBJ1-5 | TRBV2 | CASSSGQVPNQPQHF
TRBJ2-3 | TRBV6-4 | CASSDAGGSTDTQYF
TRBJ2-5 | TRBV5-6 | CASSLVASGMLGETQYF
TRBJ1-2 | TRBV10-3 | CAISDPQGIGYTF
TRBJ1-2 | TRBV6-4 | CASSDTPQGAGGYTF
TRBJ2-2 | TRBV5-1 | CASSSAGVGTGELFF
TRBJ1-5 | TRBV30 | CAWSPALGAGNQPQHF
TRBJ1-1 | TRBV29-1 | CSVENSMNTEAFF
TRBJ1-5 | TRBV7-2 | CASSPKTGDNQPQHF
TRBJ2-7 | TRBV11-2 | CASSPKTVSYEQYF
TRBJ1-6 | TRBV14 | CASSQGRSYNSPLHF
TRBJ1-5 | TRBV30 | CAWSTGDDQPQHF
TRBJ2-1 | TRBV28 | CASSFLGAYNEQFF
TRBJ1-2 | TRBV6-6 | CASSRTGVLNYGYTF
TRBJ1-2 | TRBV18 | CASSFRQGMDYGYTF
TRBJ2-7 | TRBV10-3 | CAISTGIHEQYF
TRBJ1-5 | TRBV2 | CASSPARGNNQPQHF
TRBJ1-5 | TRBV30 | CAWSVLRTGAMYF
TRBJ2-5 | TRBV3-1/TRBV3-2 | CASSQDPDQETQYF